The 23 T cell receptor beta chains below come from one sample, sequenced in a study of early T cells in non-severe SARS-CoV-2 infection. TCRdb called the 5' RACE reads again in MiXCR, with one record for every CDR3 protein. This table holds about 36,000 distinct CDR3 sequences, about 3.9% found once. What was sequenced was whole blood. Every receptor here comes from an adult who was a healthcare worker with PCR-confirmed SARS-CoV-2 infection or an uninfected control (not recorded which).

A word on this clonotype: This may be a read error, as it is one base from a much larger clone. This sequence joins TRBV4-3 and TRBJ2-3; TRBD1 agrees at 9 bases. The CDR3 is made up of 15 amino acids. Germline CDR1 reads LGHNA; CDR2 reads YSLEER. V lost 8 bases, J lost 3 bases, and 9 bases stayed unmatched. For the CDR3, the DNA is TGCGCCAGCCCCCCGGGACAGGGAATGACAGATACGCAGTATTTT. Residues: CASPPGQGMTDTQYF.

This clonotype was detected ten times or more. V and J are TRBV18 and TRBJ1-4; D possibly corresponds to TRBD1 (5 bases). Germline V gene data show CDR1 as KGHSH and CDR2 as LQKENI. CDR3 size: 17 residues. The V end lost 0 bases, the J end lost 4 bases, and 15 bases lay between the germline ends. CDR3 nucleotides: TGTGCCAGCTCACCACCGGAGGGACGCCCTCTTAATGAAAAACTGTTTTTT. As protein: CASSPPEGRPLNEKLFF.

The sample holds a few counts of this clonotype. The chain carries TRBV14 and TRBJ2-2, with no clear D. The CDR3 is made up of 14 amino acids. V gave up 3 bases and J gave up 3 bases, with 8 bases separating them. The germline V gene encodes CDR1 SGHDN and CDR2 FVKESK. The CDR3 protein is CASSHLPDTGELFF. In nucleotides, the CDR3 is TGTGCCAGCAGCCATCTCCCGGACACCGGGGAGCTGTTTTTT.

This clonotype was counted at least ten times. The genes are TRBV13 and TRBJ1-3; D is uncertain. The CDR3 covers 15 residues. Germline CDR1 is PRHDT and CDR2 is FYEKMQ (reference sequence). Trimming removed 5 bases at V and 0 bases at J, with 11 bases between. CDR3 residues: CASSERRNSGNTIYF. CDR3 in DNA: TGTGCCAGCAGCGAAAGACGGAACTCTGGAAACACCATATATTTT.

This clonotype has ten or more counts. V usage is TRBV2 and J usage is TRBJ1-5, with D unclear. There are 15 residues in the CDR3. The V end was cut by 4 bases, the J end by 1 base, with 11 bases between. Germline CDR1 is SNHLY and CDR2 is FYNNEI. CDR3 loop: CASSGQVESNQPQHF. CDR3 nucleotide sequence: TGTGCCAGCAGTGGGCAGGTCGAGAGCAATCAGCCCCAGCATTTT.

The J gene is TRBJ2-1, the V gene TRBV29-1; TRBD1 is a possible D gene (7 bases). The V gene lost 3 bases and the J gene lost 0 bases, with 15 bases spanning the gap. Germline V gives CDR1 SQVTM, CDR2 ANQGSEA. The CDR3 has 16 residues. DNA for the CDR3: TGCAGCGTTGAGGGGGGACAGCCGAGCTCCTACAATGAGCAGTTCTTC. It encodes CSVEGGQPSSYNEQFF.

This clonotype was counted between two and nine times. The chain couples TRBV25-1 to TRBJ1-1; D is perhaps TRBD1 (5 bases). CDR3 length: 16 residues. Per germline, CDR1 MGHDK and CDR2 SYGVNS. V was cut by 0 bases and J by 4 bases, with 15 bases left in between. CDR3 in amino acids: CASSEYVYGGRTEAFF. DNA of the CDR3: TGTGCCAGCAGTGAATATGTGTATGGGGGACGCACTGAAGCTTTCTTT.

The table lists this clonotype with a few counts. This chain connects TRBV20-1 to TRBJ2-3; 9 nucleotides match TRBD1. CDR1 is DFQATT, CDR2 SNEGSKA, per germline (reference sequence). The CDR3 sequence is 15 residues long. Losses at the gene ends were 6 bases for V and 4 bases for J; bases not matched to a gene: 11. In nucleotides, the CDR3 is TGCAGTGCACATACCGGGACAGGGATGGCAGATACGCAGTATTTT. This encodes CSAHTGTGMADTQYF.

By frequency in the sample, this clonotype is medium-sized. This chain uses TRBV6-2 or TRBV6-3 with TRBJ1-1; TRBD1 matches at 8 bases. The CDR3 sequence is 13 residues long. Germline V gene data show CDR1 as MNHEY and CDR2 as SVGEGT. V was clipped by 8 bases and J by 1 base; unmatched bases: 3. The CDR3 region has the DNA TGTGCCAGCCAGGGACAGGAGAACACTGAAGCTTTCTTT. It translates to CASQGQENTEAFF.

This clonotype showed up many times. The J gene is TRBJ2-3, the V gene TRBV11-2; TRBD2 might be the D (5 bases). Trimming removed 3 bases from V and 2 bases from J, with 12 bases in between. There are 15 residues in the CDR3. Germline V gene data show CDR1 as SGHAT and CDR2 as FQNNGV. As DNA, the CDR3 is TGTGCCAGCAGCTTCGCGGGCCGTTCCACAGATACGCAGTATTTT. Translating it yields CASSFAGRSTDTQYF.

This clonotype was counted a few times. For the CDR3, the DNA is TGTGCCAGCAGCTGGGGACTAGCGGGAGTTAGCACAGATACGCAGTATTTT. Amino acids: CASSWGLAGVSTDTQYF. The gene calls are TRBV7-6 and TRBJ2-3; 14 bases align to TRBD2. The CDR3 contains 17 residues. CDR1 and CDR2 from the germline V gene are SGHVS and FNYEAQ. J was trimmed by 0 bases and V by 4 bases; bases with no gene match: 3.

This clonotype was observed at least ten times. This chain uses TRBV3-1 with TRBJ1-1, with TRBD1 matching 9 bases. Losses at the gene ends were 4 bases for V and 4 bases for J; bases not matched to a gene: 7. The CDR3 extends over 15 amino acids. CDR1 is LGHDT and CDR2 is YNNKEL in the germline V gene (reference sequence). The CDR3, as DNA: TGTGCCAGCAGCCCCCGGACAGGGGAAGGCACTGAAGCTTTCTTT. It encodes CASSPRTGEGTEAFF. The whole variable domain, remainder taken from reference TRBV3-1 and TRBJ1-1, is DTAVSQTPKYLVTQMGNDKSIKCEQNLGHDTMYWYKQDSKKFLKIMFSYNNKELIINETVPNRFSPKSPDKAHLNLHINSLELGDSAVYFCASSPRTGEGTEAFFGQGTRLTVV.

This clonotype has a count of ten or more. The chain combines TRBV28 with TRBJ1-6; the D is unclear. CDR1 MDHEN and CDR2 SYDVKM come from the germline V gene. CDR3 length equals 12 residues. V was shortened by 3 bases and J by 9 bases, with 6 bases between the two germline ends. CDR3 in amino acids: CASSFLSSPLHF. CDR3 nucleotide sequence: TGTGCCAGCAGTTTTTTGTCTTCACCCCTCCACTTT.

This clonotype has at least ten counts. The chain is built from TRBV29-1 and TRBJ2-5; D ambiguous. There are 11 residues in the CDR3. The V and J ends lost 6 bases and 1 base respectively, with 6 bases between them. From germline, CDR1 is SQVTM and CDR2 ANQGSEA. The CDR3 sequence is CSVGFQETQYF. In DNA form, the CDR3 reads TGCAGCGTGGGATTCCAAGAGACCCAGTACTTC. Complete variable domain (other parts from reference TRBV29-1 and TRBJ2-5): SAVISQKPSRDICQRGTSLTIQCQVDSQVTMMFWYRQQPGQSLTLIATANQGSEATYESGFVIDKFPISRPNLTFSTLTVSNMSPEDSSIYLCSVGFQETQYFGPGTRLLVL.

This clonotype was observed at least ten times. This chain uses TRBV6-1 with TRBJ2-3; tentative D call: TRBD2 (5 bases). V lost 6 bases and J lost 4, with 11 bases in between. The germline V gene has CDR1 MNHNS and CDR2 SASEGT. This CDR3 contains 13 residues. This CDR3 is CASSSGVPDTQYF. The CDR3 coding sequence is TGTGCCAGCAGCTCCGGGGTTCCAGATACGCAGTATTTT.

This clonotype was picked up many times. The chain is built from TRBV7-9 and TRBJ1-1; D might be TRBD1 (5 bases). CDR3 length equals 12 residues. Germline V gene sequence: CDR1 SEHNR, CDR2 FQNEAQ (reference sequence). V lost 6 bases to trimming and J lost 7 bases, with 12 bases between them. CDR3: CASSFGAIEAFF. The DNA for the CDR3 is TGTGCCAGCAGTTTTGGGGCTATTGAAGCTTTCTTT.

This clonotype is termed large. V and J are TRBV29-1 and TRBJ2-5; no reliable D call. This CDR3 has 12 residues. Looked up from germline, CDR1 is SQVTM and CDR2 is ANQGSEA. Trimming took off 0 bases at V and 6 bases at J, with 8 bases between the two ends. The CDR3 DNA reads as TGCAGCGTTGAAGACCCTCTGAAGACCCAGTACTTC. It translates to CSVEDPLKTQYF.

This clonotype was detected many times. The rearrangement joins TRBV5-1 to TRBJ1-1, with unresolved D. Looked up from germline, CDR1 is SGHRS and CDR2 is YFSETQ. Trimming shortened V by 4 bases and J by 5 bases, and 9 bases separated the two germline ends. The CDR3 is made up of 12 amino acids. CDR3: CASSTGGTEAFF. The DNA of the CDR3 is TGCGCCAGCAGCACCGGAGGGACTGAAGCTTTCTTT.

This clonotype was seen at least ten times. V gene TRBV12-3 or TRBV12-4 combines with J gene TRBJ2-3, with 8 bases aligning to TRBD2. The V and J ends lost 3 bases and 1 base, in that order; junction bases with no gene match: 3. The CDR3 runs to 15 residues. CDR3 bases: TGTGCCAGCAGTTTTAAGGGACTAGGCACAGATACGCAGTATTTT. Translated: CASSFKGLGTDTQYF.

This clonotype came up many times. The genes are TRBV5-6 and TRBJ2-7; D possibly corresponds to TRBD2 (6 bases). V lost 6 bases to trimming and J lost 2 bases, with 15 bases between them. In germline, CDR1 is SGHDT, CDR2 YYEEEE. CDR3 size: 14 residues. The CDR3 here is CASNPIADPYEQYV. The CDR3 DNA follows: TGTGCCAGCAACCCGATAGCGGACCCCTACGAGCAGTACGTC.

This clonotype was counted ten times or more. The V call is TRBV27, the J call TRBJ1-1; D unresolved. The CDR3 is made up of 13 amino acids. The V and J ends lost 6 bases and 2 bases respectively, with 10 bases between them. Germline lookup yields CDR1 MNHEY and CDR2 SMNVEV (reference sequence). The CDR3 region is CASRLWENTEAFF. CDR3 nucleotides: TGTGCCAGCAGACTCTGGGAAAACACTGAAGCTTTCTTT.

This clonotype was seen many times. The rearrangement joins TRBV20-1 to TRBJ2-3, with 8 bases aligning to TRBD1. This CDR3 comprises 13 residues. Trimming took 5 bases from V and 2 from J; bases not matched to a gene: 3. The germline CDR1 and CDR2 sequences are DFQATT and SNEGSKA (reference sequence). The CDR3 bases are TGCAGTGCTGTGGGACAGGCCACAGATACGCAGTATTTT. Protein product: CSAVGQATDTQYF.

The J gene is TRBJ1-2, the V gene TRBV9; D gene ambiguous. Germline loops: CDR1 SGDLS, CDR2 YYNGEE. V lost 3 bases and J 0 bases, leaving 12 bases between the germline ends. This CDR3 comprises 15 residues. The CDR3 here is CASSADPTANYGYTF. CDR3 DNA sequence: TGTGCCAGCAGCGCGGACCCGACGGCTAACTATGGCTACACCTTC.